The sequence of this T cell receptor beta chain was determined in a study of cytomegalovirus exposure and HLA in healthy donors. Study details: Unique TCR beta sequences numbering over 100 million came from about 180 million T cells in an earlier analysis.

The PCR employed 60 Vbeta primers together with 13 Jbeta primers. In the source study's methods: A later analysis counted around 74 million unique TCR beta chains, about 11 million shared. Some clones are missing from TCRdb's copy, which holds only in-frame ones; the method was immunoSEQ multiplex PCR. V and J calls and clone size are as listed in that table; D and trimming were resolved from the DNA. Of about 150,000 clones listed, roughly 82% are singletons. Study conclusions and caveats: Immune exposure information available was restricted to CMV serostatus. A later analysis found TCR association rates differed by HLA locus, highest for DRB1 and lowest for HLA-C.

Points on this clone: Its specificity is unknown.

From germline, CDR1 is MNHEY and CDR2 SMNVEV (reference sequence). The V and J ends lost 6 bases and 2 bases, in that order; junction bases with no gene match: 2. There are 16 residues in the CDR3. This clonotype originated in a man under 40 in good health and CMV-seropositive. The chain uses TRBV27 and TRBJ2-3; TRBD2 aligns across 16 bases. The sample comprised PBMCs. The CDR3 sequence is CASRGTSGRDTDTQYF. CDR3 bases: TGTGCCAGCAGGGGGACTAGCGGGAGGGACACAGATACGCAGTATTTT.